One sample yielded the 26 T cell receptor beta chains listed below, sequenced in a study of blood T cells in healthy people across ages. Primed by a sample-barcoded 5' primer and a J-beta primer mix, a second PCR proceeded for 7 to 11 cycles. TCRdb re-analysed the 5' RACE reads in MiXCR, keeping a single row per CDR3 protein. The sample has hundreds of thousands of distinct CDR3 sequences, nearly 60% seen once; the top ten hold about 20%. Specimen: blood. These receptors were taken from a man under 40 in good health.

This clonotype was detected only once. The chain carries TRBV5-1 and TRBJ2-3, with 7 bases lining up with TRBD2. This CDR3 is 15 amino acids long. Germline V gene data show CDR1 as SGHRS and CDR2 as YFSETQ. Unmatched junction bases numbered 6, after V lost 0 bases and J lost 5 bases. CDR3 sequence: CASSLAREPLDTQYF. In DNA, the CDR3 is TGCGCCAGCAGCTTGGCGCGGGAGCCACTAGATACGCAGTATTTT.

A word on this clonotype: One end of the junction varies from germline; a read error may be responsible. CDR3 amino acids: CASIEYVRLVPKEAQYF. The DNA of the CDR3 is TGTGCCAGTATTGAGTACGTTAGGCTAGTGCCAAAAGAGGCCCAGTACTTC. The chain uses TRBV2 and TRBJ2-5; D ambiguous. The CDR3 is 17 amino acids. Per the germline V gene, CDR1 is SNHLY and CDR2 is FYNNEI.

The chain is built from TRBV25-1 and TRBJ1-1; D is unclear. The germline gives CDR1 MGHDK, CDR2 SYGVNS. This CDR3 is built from 14 residues. Trimming cost V 2 bases and J 2 bases, with 9 bases left between them. The CDR3 is CASSEIGRNTEAFF. CDR3 sequence (DNA): TGTGCCAGCAGTGAAATCGGACGCAACACTGAAGCTTTCTTT.

This clonotype came up a few times. The chain combines TRBV28 with TRBJ2-7; D is unresolved. V dropped 6 bases and J dropped 6 bases, with 18 bases sitting between them. The length of the CDR3 is 14 residues. CDR1 and CDR2 from the germline V gene are MDHEN and SYDVKM. Written as DNA, the CDR3 is TGTGCCAGCAGCCCACACCGGACCTTCGGCGAGCAGTACTTC. This codes for CASSPHRTFGEQYF. Full variable domain (missing parts from reference TRBV28 and TRBJ2-7): DVKVTQSSRYLVKRTGEKVFLECVQDMDHENMFWYRQDPGLGLRLIYFSYDVKMKEKGDIPEGYSVSREKKERFSLILESASTNQTSMYLCASSPHRTFGEQYFGPGTRLTVT.

J is TRBJ2-5 and V is TRBV11-1; D unclear. Germline CDR1 is SGHAT and CDR2 is FQDESV (reference sequence). The CDR3 runs to 11 residues. The V and J ends lost 4 bases and 7 bases respectively, with 7 bases between them. The CDR3 sequence: CASSSDGTQYF. The CDR3, as DNA: TGTGCCAGCAGCTCCGACGGGACCCAGTACTTC.

This clonotype appeared once. The rearrangement joins TRBV2 to TRBJ2-7; D is uncertain. Germline CDR1 SNHLY, CDR2 FYNNEI. The CDR3 loop spans 13 amino acids. Trimming cost V 4 bases and J 0 bases, with 7 bases left between them. DNA for the CDR3: TGTGCCAGCAGTGTTCACGGCTCCTACGAGCAGTACTTC. Translating it yields CASSVHGSYEQYF.

J is TRBJ2-4 and V is TRBV6-2 or TRBV6-3; no clear D. Gene TRBJ2-5 matches the end of the DNA better, so the J call may be wrong. Germline-derived CDR1 and CDR2 are MNHEY and SVGEGT. The CDR3 totals 15 residues. The CDR3 DNA follows: TGTGCCAGCAGTTTTGGCGGAGCCCCTCTGCAGACCCAGTACTTC. Protein sequence: CASSFGGAPLQTQYF.

The CDR3 nucleotides read TGTGCCAGCAGCTTAGTAGCGCGGGGTCGGGCCAAAAACATTCAGTACTTC. It is translated as CASSLVARGRAKNIQYF. The V call is TRBV7-2, the J call TRBJ2-5; TRBD2 might be the D (6 bases). The end of the DNA is better explained by TRBJ2-4, so the J call may be wrong. CDR1 and CDR2 from the germline V gene are SGHTA and FQGNSA. CDR3 length: 17 residues.

V is TRBV28 and J is TRBJ2-3; 8 positions match TRBD2. With 8 bases clipped from V and 6 bases from J, the junction kept 13 bases outside the gene matches. The CDR3 spans 15 residues. Germline values: CDR1 MDHEN, CDR2 SYDVKM. The CDR3 loop is CASQTSGPQRDTQYF. Written as DNA, the CDR3 is TGTGCCAGCCAAACTAGCGGTCCTCAGCGGGATACGCAGTATTTT.

This chain joins TRBV20-1 and TRBJ2-1; TRBD2 agrees at 7 bases. V gave up 5 bases and J gave up 0 bases; unmatched junction bases: 7. Per germline, CDR1 DFQATT and CDR2 SNEGSKA (reference sequence). This CDR3 contains 15 residues. As DNA, the CDR3 is TGCAGTGCTTTCGCTAGCGGCTCCTCCTACAATGAGCAGTTCTTC. Its protein product is CSAFASGSSYNEQFF.

The chain employs TRBV25-1 and TRBJ1-1; the D gene is possibly TRBD1 (5 bases). V was pared by 6 bases and J by 8 bases, with 13 bases between. The CDR3 length is 12 residues. The germline CDR1 and CDR2 sequences are MGHDK and SYGVNS. CDR3 residues: CASRTGTEEAFF. CDR3 sequence (DNA): TGTGCCAGCAGGACCGGGACGGAGGAAGCTTTCTTT.

A single count supports this clonotype. This could be a read error, since a much larger clone is one nucleotide away. The chain couples TRBV4-2 to TRBJ1-1; D is unresolved. The CDR3 length is 16 residues. Germline CDR1 reads LGHNA; CDR2 reads YNFKEQ. The V end was cut by 0 bases, the J end by 2 bases, with 13 bases between. Here the CDR3 DNA reads TGTGCCAGCAGCCAAGATGGAGATACCATTAACACTGAAGCTTTCTTT. Amino acid sequence: CASSQDGDTINTEAFF.

This chain connects TRBV6-1 to TRBJ2-1, with a possible D match to TRBD2 (6 bases). CDR1 MNHNS and CDR2 SASEGT come from the germline V gene. The CDR3 extends over 13 amino acids. Between the trimmed V and J ends, which lost 1 base and 7 bases, there was a span of 8 bases. The CDR3 protein is CASSEVGGNEQFF. The DNA for the CDR3 is TGTGCCAGCAGTGAAGTGGGGGGTAATGAGCAGTTCTTC.

Details on this clonotype: Its ends do not fully match the called genes, so a read error is possible. The chain joins TRBV9 to TRBJ1-1; unclear D gene. From germline, CDR1 is SGDLS and CDR2 YYNGEE. The CDR3 spans 15 residues. Here the CDR3 reads CTSSSMRDSSELAFF. The CDR3 region has the DNA TGTACCAGCAGCTCTATGCGGGATTCAAGCGAACTGGCTTTCTTT.

The CDR3 nucleotides read TGCAGCGCTACGCGACCGGGACAGAAGAACACCGGGGAGCTGTTTTTT. Its translation: CSATRPGQKNTGELFF. This chain uses TRBV29-1 with TRBJ2-2; 7 bases are a match to TRBD1. The V gene's germline CDR1 is SQVTM and CDR2 ANQGSEA. The CDR3 is 16 residues long. With V trimmed by 7 bases and J by 1 base, 12 bases remained unmatched.

The rearrangement uses TRBV5-1 and TRBJ2-5; D might be TRBD1 (5 bases). Germline V CDR1 and CDR2: SGHRS, YFSETQ. V dropped 4 bases and J dropped 5 bases, with 15 bases sitting between them. The CDR3 sequence is 14 residues long. The CDR3 loop is CASSPGRVVETQYF. CDR3 coding DNA: TGCGCCAGCAGCCCGGGCAGGGTCGTGGAGACCCAGTACTTC.

The rearrangement joins TRBV6-5 to TRBJ2-3, with 7 bases fitting TRBD1. V gave up 7 bases and J gave up 6 bases; unmatched junction bases: 7. The CDR3 is 13 amino acids. Looked up from germline, CDR1 is MNHEY and CDR2 is SVGAGI. CDR3 region: CASTPTTGDTQYF. For the CDR3, the DNA is TGTGCCAGCACCCCAACGACAGGGGATACGCAGTATTTT.

The J gene is TRBJ2-3, the V gene TRBV12-5; D call uncertain. CDR1 is LGHNT and CDR2 is FRNRAP in the germline V gene. The CDR3 has 13 amino acids. Trimming pared 2 bases from V and 6 bases from J, leaving 9 bases between. The CDR3 DNA reads TGTGCTAGTGGTTTGCCTACCTCGGATACGCAGTATTTT. The encoded protein is CASGLPTSDTQYF.

This clonotype was seen a handful of times. This sequence joins TRBV7-2 and TRBJ2-7, with TRBD1 matching 8 bases. With V trimmed by 6 bases and J by 6 bases, 10 bases remained unmatched. This CDR3 has 14 amino acids. Per germline, CDR1 SGHTA and CDR2 FQGNSA. The DNA of the CDR3 is TGTGCCAGCAGGGTAGGGCAGGGGGCGGGCGAGCAGTACTTC. Amino acids: CASRVGQGAGEQYF.

The chain is built from TRBV10-3 and TRBJ2-5, with 10 positions matching TRBD2. Germline V gene data show CDR1 as ENHRY and CDR2 as SYGVKD. V shed 4 bases, J shed 3 bases, and the junction held 5 bases outside the gene matches. The CDR3 runs to 15 residues. The CDR3 nucleotides are TGTGCCATCAGTGCTAGCGGGAGCGGAAAAGAGACCCAGTACTTC. Translation: CAISASGSGKETQYF.

This clonotype was detected many times. A much more abundant neighbour one base away suggests this may be a read error. The gene calls are TRBV29-1 and TRBJ2-5; TRBD2 aligns across 7 bases. Trimming removed 4 bases from V and 11 bases from J; junction bases left unmatched: 13. CDR1 SQVTM and CDR2 ANQGSEA come from the germline V gene. The length of the CDR3 is 13 residues. DNA for the CDR3: TGCAGCGTTGTAAGCTGGGGGGGGAATGAGCAGTACTTC. Translating it yields CSVVSWGGNEQYF. The variable domain in full, completed from reference TRBV29-1 and TRBJ2-5, reads SAVISQKPSRDICQRGTSLTIQCQVDSQVTMMFWYRQQPGQSLTLIATANQGSEATYESGFVIDKFPISRPNLTFSTLTVSNMSPEDSSIYLCSVVSWGGNEQYFGPGTRLLVL.

This clonotype was seen a handful of times. The rearrangement uses TRBV4-3 and TRBJ2-2, with 9 nucleotides matching TRBD2. The germline CDR1 and CDR2 sequences are LGHNA and YSLEER. J was trimmed by 5 bases and V by 6 bases; bases with no gene match: 16. There are 18 residues in the CDR3. The CDR3 here is CASSQGTPGTSTTGELFF. The CDR3 coding sequence is TGCGCCAGCAGTCAGGGCACTCCCGGGACTAGCACAACCGGGGAGCTGTTTTTT.

This clonotype was counted a few times. J is TRBJ2-3 and V is TRBV7-9; a weak D match, TRBD2 (5 bases). V dropped 3 bases and J dropped 4 bases, with 8 bases sitting between them. Germline V gene data show CDR1 as SEHNR and CDR2 as FQNEAQ (reference sequence). The CDR3 extends over 13 amino acids. CDR3 residues: CASSFTLADTQYF. For the CDR3, the DNA is TGTGCCAGCAGCTTTACACTAGCAGATACGCAGTATTTT.

This clonotype was recorded a few times. V is TRBV12-5 and J is TRBJ2-1, with TRBD2 as a possible D gene (6 bases). Between the trimmed V and J ends, which lost 3 bases and 7 bases, there was a span of 19 bases. This CDR3 has 16 residues. Germline values: CDR1 LGHNT, CDR2 FRNRAP. The CDR3 DNA reads as TGTGCTAGTGGTTTCGAGACGGGACTGCTTGCAAATGAGCAGTTCTTC. Amino acids: CASGFETGLLANEQFF.

This clonotype was counted only a few times. The CDR3 region has the DNA TGTGCCAGCAGCTCGGGGCGTTTGAATGAAAAACTGTTTTTT. Amino acids: CASSSGRLNEKLFF. The chain couples TRBV13 to TRBJ1-4, with a weak D call TRBD1 (5 bases). Germline V lookup: CDR1 PRHDT, CDR2 FYEKMQ (reference sequence). The CDR3 has 14 residues. Trimming removed 4 bases from V and 5 bases from J, with 11 bases in between.

The chain combines TRBV30 with TRBJ2-1, with 9 bases matching TRBD2. Germline CDR1 GTSNPN, CDR2 SVGIG (reference sequence). This CDR3 has 14 amino acids. V dropped 5 bases and J dropped 9; count of bases not matched to a gene: 11. The CDR3 DNA sequence: TGTGCCTGGTGTTGGCGCGGGGGGGCTGGTGAGCAGTTCTTC. As protein: CAWCWRGGAGEQFF.